This T cell receptor beta chain was identified in a study of blood T cell repertoires in COVID-19. In the original workflow: Nucleated cell counts were estimated from reference gene primer amplification. Generated by immunoSEQ multiplex PCR, the TCRdb table keeps only in-frame clones and is missing some. The V and J calls and clone size come from that table; D and trimming were worked out from the DNA. This sample has a few hundred thousand clones, with 70% to 90% found just once. The CDR3 is 17 residues long. Trimming took 0 bases from V and 4 from J; bases not matched to a gene: 8. Germline V gives CDR1 LNHDA, CDR2 SQIVND (reference sequence).

The chain couples TRBV19 to TRBJ1-5; 8 bases align to TRBD1. The sequence was collected from a man aged 25-45 years who had recovered from COVID-19. Sequencing was done on a sample of PBMCs or T cells enriched from blood (not recorded which). The CDR3 loop is CASSIDGTGNGNQPQHF. Written as DNA, the CDR3 is TGTGCCAGTAGTATAGATGGGACAGGAAACGGGAATCAGCCCCAGCATTTT.